This TCR beta chain is from a study of CD8+ T cells in alopecia areata (dated by TCRdb to about 2018). Some background on the complete study: Treated patients were enrolled in an open-label pilot trial of oral tofacitinib at 5 to 10 mg twice daily for moderate-to-severe alopecia areata. RNA was extracted with the PAXgene miRNA kit for fixed scalp, the miRNeasy kit for PBMCs, and the RNeasy kit for mouse skin. High-throughput TCRbeta sequencing was used to examine T cell clonal expansion in alopecia areata in both the C3H/HeJ mouse model and human patients. Biopsies were taken from tofacitinib-treated patients at baseline and at 4 and 24 weeks of treatment, and a later scalp biopsy was taken in several of the tofacitinib-treated patients. The SALT score, which quantifies the percentage of affected scalp surface area, was used to measure disease severity in treated patients. Scalp clonality was compared across normal scalp (n=4), patchy alopecia areata scalp (n=8), and alopecia totalis/universalis scalp (n=8). Tofacitinib was administered for 6 to 18 months, and 6 months of follow-up off drug were then conducted to assess delayed response and recurrence. Human TCRbeta sequencing covered scalp tissue and sorted CD4+ and CD8+ peripheral blood T cells from patchy and totalis/universalis alopecia areata patients and healthy controls. TCRbeta CDR3 regions were amplified by immunoSEQ multiplex PCR with 35 Vbeta forward and 13 Jbeta reverse primers.

This clone was seen a few times. The target of this receptor is not known. No clone much larger than this one lies a single base away; base qualities are absent. The library was made by the immunoSEQ multiplex PCR assay. RNA was extracted from all samples and reverse transcribed into cDNA as template for TCR sequencing. SuperScript III was used to make first-strand cDNA, primed with a 2:1 mix of oligo-dT and random hexamers. Amplification bias was assessed with a synthetic immune receptor repertoire, and residual bias was removed computationally. The study's processing was this. After raw reads were preprocessed to remove errors, the CDR3 was defined following IMGT conventions as running from the conserved cysteine to phenylalanine. Clonality was computed by normalizing Shannon entropy by log2 of the number of productive unique TCRs and subtracting the result from 1. Whether each scalp clone was CD4 or CD8 was inferred by checking scalp TCRbeta sequences against the CD4 and CD8 repertoires from sorted blood. Imported from immuneACCESS, the table was reduced by TCRdb to in-frame sequences with V and J called. These copies leave out some clones; in studies compared against another copy, an unresolved V gene accounts for under half, and the cause of the remainder is not known. D and trimming come from the DNA, and the V and J calls and clone size come from that table. A total of 100,000 to 150,000 clones appear in this sample, roughly 60% of them only once. Of the sample, approximately 29% is held by the ten largest clones.

Including the terminal cysteine and phenylalanine, the CDR3 comprises 12 residues. Only CDR3 DNA remains: 36 bases, in frame from the first base. V and J lose 4 bases and 5 bases, and a span of 11 bases separates them. Sequences GTSNPN (CDR1) and SVGIG (CDR2) are obtained from the germline V gene (reference sequence). The investigation overall reported the following: Many expanded lesional clones were found to persist in scalp and blood during tofacitinib treatment, and relapse after treatment cessation may be partly explained by this persistence. TCR sequences shared between patients were less clear than in mice, possibly partly because of HLA diversity in the patient population. Because the treated cohort was small and had just a single nonresponder, larger studies are needed to establish links between baseline CD8+ expansion and response. Lesional scalp, especially in alopecia totalis/universalis, showed higher clonality and more expanded CD8+ clones than normal scalp, suggesting antigenic drive. Resident alphabeta T cells in normal human skin are also sequenced, complicating scalp TCR repertoire analysis, unlike mouse skin dominated by gammadelta T cells. Scalp clonality and the number of expanded CD8+ clones among the top 100 scalp clones were significantly decreased by tofacitinib.

Taken with the paper, the label for time point translates to: less than five weeks on oral tofacitinib. What this sample's treatment or condition label stands for: oral pan-JAK inhibitor, 5-10 mg twice daily. Lesional scalp punch biopsies and peripheral blood were obtained from alopecia areata patients. After PBMCs were isolated by density centrifugation and stained for CD3, CD4 and CD8, a FACSAria was used to sort CD4+ and CD8+ T cells. This specimen was CD8+ T cells sorted from blood, taken at week 4, from a patient treated with tofacitinib. The chain uses TRBV30 and TRBJ1-2, with no D gene named confidently. The receptor was isolated from a human donor with alopecia areata. CDR3 loop: CAWMSAGYGYTF. The DNA sequence is TGTGCCTGGATGAGCGCCGGGTATGGCTACACCTTC. Reference TRBV30 and TRBJ1-2 genes cover what lies past the CDR3, so the full variable domain is SQTIHQWPATLVQPVGSPLSLECTVEGTSNPNLYWYRQAAGRGLQLLFYSVGIGQISSEVPQNLSASRPQDRQFILSSKKLLLSDSGFYLCAWMSAGYGYTFGSGTRLTVV.